The 4 T cell receptor beta chains given below trace back to one sample, sequenced in a study of blood T cell repertoires in COVID-19. Profiled with immunoSEQ multiplex PCR; TCRdb holds only in-frame clones, not every one. In the table there are 55,000 to 90,000 clones, more than 65% of which are singletons. Material for sequencing was peripheral blood. The receptors shown here come from a woman aged 60-70 years with acute or convalescent COVID-19.

The chain carries TRBV19 and TRBJ1-1, with 8 bases identical to TRBD1. Germline V gene data show CDR1 as LNHDA and CDR2 as SQIVND (reference sequence). The CDR3 runs to 14 residues. V shed 8 bases and J 6 bases; nucleotides not matched to a gene: 11. The CDR3 here is CASGGDRINAEAFF. The CDR3 DNA reads as TGTGCCAGTGGGGGGGACAGGATCAACGCTGAAGCTTTCTTT.

The chain links TRBV18 to TRBJ1-3, with D perhaps TRBD1 (6 bases). The CDR3 contains 16 residues. Germline assignment: CDR1 KGHSH and CDR2 LQKENI. V was shortened by 4 bases and J by 0 bases, with 13 bases between the two germline ends. The chain's CDR3 is CASSQSGTNSGNTIYF. The CDR3 DNA reads TGTGCCAGCTCACAATCCGGGACAAACTCTGGAAACACCATATATTTT.

This chain connects TRBV10-3 to TRBJ1-1, with D maybe TRBD1 (6 bases). Trimming took off 10 bases at V and 0 bases at J, with 12 bases between the two ends. The CDR3 is made up of 13 amino acids. Germline V gene lookup returns CDR1 ENHRY and CDR2 SYGVKD. The CDR3 is CATQGQLNTEAFF. The CDR3 DNA is TGTGCCACCCAGGGGCAGTTGAACACTGAAGCTTTCTTT.

This chain links TRBV7-9 with TRBJ1-5; 7 bases are a match to TRBD1. J was trimmed by 1 base and V by 4 bases; bases with no gene match: 4. From germline, CDR1 is SEHNR and CDR2 FQNEAQ (reference sequence). The length of the CDR3 is 15 residues. CDR3 DNA sequence: TGTGCCAGCAGCTCGACAGGGAGGAGCAATCAGCCCCAGCATTTT. This translates into CASSSTGRSNQPQHF.